This T cell receptor (beta chain) appears in the sequencing data of a study of T cells in Graves' hyperthyroidism and ophthalmopathy (dated by TCRdb to about 2019). Study-level background: Peripheral blood was sampled at the time of initial diagnosis, prior to any treatment. The 100 or so discovery patients were divided at random into training and test sets in a 7:3 ratio. The paper reports TCR Vbeta CDR3 sequencing of over 130 peripheral blood samples: 40 or so ophthalmopathy, approximately 74 hyperthyroidism and around 17 progressor patients. Thyroid tissue and blood T-cell repertoires from more than 5 Graves' hyperthyroidism patients were also compared in the study. To identify distinguishing TCR V-J signatures, a discovery cohort of 95 to 100 patients was used, comprising 40 to 45 with Graves' ophthalmopathy and approximately 57 with stable Graves' hyperthyroidism. Following sampling, methimazole starting at 30 mg daily was given to hyperthyroidism patients, and high-dose intravenous methylprednisolone was given to ophthalmopathy patients. Whether ophthalmopathy could be predicted prospectively was tested in an independent validation cohort made up of under 20 hyperthyroidism patients plus 17 patients who later progressed to ophthalmopathy. Study-wide conclusions, independent of this receptor: Sample size was not statistically predetermined, and investigators were not blinded to group allocation. In cross-validation, a model built on a 13 V-J signature told ophthalmopathy apart from stable hyperthyroidism with just under 90% sensitivity and about 81% specificity, and in testing the same model reached 80%/75%. In validation, progression to ophthalmopathy was predicted by the model with 65% to 71% sensitivity and around 75% specificity, a median of about 6 months before onset. Blood samples also contained most of the expanded thyroid clonotypes (frequency above 0.001), which suggests that blood repertoires may reflect thyroid immune responses.

This clonotype was seen ten or more times. Its antigen specificity is not known. No base qualities exist here, and no much larger clone lies one base off it. A distance of 13 bases separates the germline ends of V and J, which lose 2 bases and 3 bases respectively. In the germline V gene, CDR1 corresponds to MNHEY and CDR2 to SVGAGI. The CDR3 runs 15 amino acids, cysteine and phenylalanine included. Only the CDR3 DNA is retained, 45 bases long and in frame from the first base. The TCR beta CDR3 regions were amplified from the RNA transcripts. For the first round of RT-PCR on the TCR CDR3, the HTBI primer set was used together with the Qiagen OneStep RT-PCR kit. Libraries were constructed in a second round of multiplex PCR, after which size selection and purification were carried out. Paired-end sequencing of the libraries was performed with 100 bp reads on an Illumina HiSeq2000. Processing in the source paper ran as follows. Raw data were processed with SOAPnuke, discarding reads with adapters, uncalled bases, mean Phred below 15, or no exact constant-primer or identifier match. COPE v1.2.5 was used to merge the high-quality paired reads, and each unique nucleotide sequence was defined as a clonotype. Clonotypes were aligned to IMGT TRBV, TRBD and TRBJ reference segments using MiTCR v1.1. The analysis included only V-J combinations with a frequency above 0.0001, which together covered around 99% of the repertoires. A TCS score was defined as the ratio of F50 (clonal expansion) to E x V (chaos), with BLOSUM62-based TCRdist applied between CDR3 peptides within each V-J. Welch's t-statistics and random forest reduced 450 to 600 V-J features to roughly 13, which were used in a naive Bayes classifier (R e1071). The public reads were run again by TCRdb, first through fastp at Q25 and then through MiXCR, and only productive beta chains were kept. Rows with one shared CDR3 protein collapse into an entry with the most common genes and DNA. The V and J calls and clone size come from TCRdb's table, not from the authors' own analysis. The sample has about 35,000 distinct CDR3 sequences on record, roughly 50% of them singletons. Of the sample, approximately 6.2% is held by the ten largest clones.

Hyperthyroidism patients were aged 18 to 65 years and newly diagnosed, with disease duration of less than 2 months. Exclusion was applied to patients with uncontrolled infections, other autoimmune diseases, pregnancy or lactation. Diagnoses were established on the basis of clinical symptoms, serum thyroxine and TRAb, thyroid ultrasound, and orbital computed tomography. Blood from progressor patients was drawn when they were first diagnosed with hyperthyroidism, before any ophthalmopathy symptoms appeared. PBMCs were isolated from around 10 ml of fresh peripheral blood by Ficoll-Paque density gradient centrifugation. Progressor patients were initially diagnosed with Graves' hyperthyroidism and developed ophthalmopathy during follow-up. Trizol reagent was used to extract total RNA, and RNA quality was then checked on an Agilent 2100 Bioanalyzer.

The sequence was obtained from a woman aged 45-65 years with Graves' hyperthyroidism that later progressed to Graves' ophthalmopathy. The sequence joins TRBV6-5 to TRBJ1-1, with no reliable assignment of the D segment. The sequencing input was blood. CDR3 protein: CASSYGFSGDTEAFF. The nucleotides read TGTGCCAGCAGTTACGGTTTTTCTGGGGACACTGAAGCTTTCTTT.